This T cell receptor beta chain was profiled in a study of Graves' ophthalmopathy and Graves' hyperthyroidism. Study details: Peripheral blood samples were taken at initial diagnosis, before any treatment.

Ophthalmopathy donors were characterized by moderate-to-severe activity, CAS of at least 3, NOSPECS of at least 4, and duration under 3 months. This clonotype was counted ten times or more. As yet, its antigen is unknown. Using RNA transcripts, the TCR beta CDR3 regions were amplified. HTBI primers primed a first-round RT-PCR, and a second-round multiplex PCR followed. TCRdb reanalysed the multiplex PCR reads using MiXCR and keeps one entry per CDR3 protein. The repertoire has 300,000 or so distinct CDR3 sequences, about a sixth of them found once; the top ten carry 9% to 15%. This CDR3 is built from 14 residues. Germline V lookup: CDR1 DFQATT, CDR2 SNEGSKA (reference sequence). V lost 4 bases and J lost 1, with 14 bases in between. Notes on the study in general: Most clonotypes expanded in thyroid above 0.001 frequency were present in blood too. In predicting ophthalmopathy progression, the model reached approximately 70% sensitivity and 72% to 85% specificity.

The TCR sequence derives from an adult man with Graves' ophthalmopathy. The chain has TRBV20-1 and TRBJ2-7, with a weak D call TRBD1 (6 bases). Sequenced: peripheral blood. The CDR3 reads CSAKQDSASYEQYF. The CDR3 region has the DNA TGCAGTGCTAAACAGGACAGTGCTTCCTACGAGCAGTACTTC.